These 4 T cell receptor beta chains were sequenced from one sample in a study of memory B cells and T cells in multiple sclerosis. Generated by immunoSEQ multiplex PCR, the TCRdb table keeps only in-frame clones and is missing some. Found here are approximately 30,000 clones, about 84% of them singletons; the top ten hold 2.7%. Their specific antigens are unknown. Stimulus-free culture yielded autoproliferating CFSE-dim and non-proliferating CFSE-high T cells, each sequenced separately. Fewer than 65 million CFSE-labeled PBMCs were cultured less than 8 days unstimulated, then replicate wells were pooled. The material sequenced was PBMCs from blood kept in culture. The receptors were sampled from a human donor with multiple sclerosis.

The chain couples TRBV11-2 to TRBJ1-5; no firm D call. CDR3 length: 16 amino acids. From germline, CDR1 is SGHAT and CDR2 FQNNGV. Trimming cost V 1 base and J 1 base, with 11 bases left between them. The CDR3 loop reads CASSLGNGVSNQPQHF. The CDR3 nucleotides read TGTGCCAGCAGCTTAGGAAACGGGGTAAGCAATCAGCCCCAGCATTTT.

This sequence joins TRBV7-3 and TRBJ2-1, with TRBD1 matching over 10 bases. The CDR3 runs to 15 residues. Germline V gene lookup returns CDR1 SGHTA and CDR2 FQGTGA. Germline trimming cut 4 bases from V and 3 bases from J; bases unmatched to any gene: 3. The CDR3 DNA is TGTGCCAGCAGCTCGGGGACAGGGGACTACAATGAGCAGTTCTTC. Its protein is CASSSGTGDYNEQFF.

This chain joins TRBV7-9 and TRBJ1-2, with TRBD1 identical over 7 bases. Losses at the gene ends were 5 bases for V and 7 bases for J; bases not matched to a gene: 7. Germline values: CDR1 SEHNR, CDR2 FQNEAQ (reference sequence). The CDR3 covers 13 residues. CDR3 nucleotides: TGTGCCAGCAGCGTCGACAGGGTAGTTGGCTACACCTTC. This gives the protein CASSVDRVVGYTF.

The chain joins TRBV28 to TRBJ2-7; 9 nucleotides match TRBD2. J lost 5 bases, V lost 6 bases, and 11 bases had no gene match. This CDR3 has 15 amino acids. The V gene's germline CDR1 is MDHEN and CDR2 SYDVKM. Here the CDR3 DNA reads TGTGCCAGCAGACCGGCGTCTAGCGGGAACGACGAGCAGTACTTC. It is translated as CASRPASSGNDEQYF.